This T cell receptor (beta chain) was documented in a study of a mutant IDH1 vaccine in newly diagnosed glioma. Study background: Most patients had received both radiotherapy and temozolomide, the prior options being radiotherapy, temozolomide, or both.

Libraries were prepared by immunoSEQ multiplex PCR; TCRdb keeps only in-frame clonotypes and omits some of them. The profile shows tens of thousands of clones, 81% of them singletons. Stated time point: week 35, safety follow-up. Vaccinated patients received 300 ug of mutant IDH1 20-mer peptide per dose, with topical imiquimod. Donor tumors were new WHO grade 3 or 4 IDH1-mutant, ATRX-lost astrocytomas. CDR3 size: 16 residues. Trimming took 6 bases from V and 2 from J; bases not matched to a gene: 6. CDR1 MNHNY and CDR2 SVGAGI come from the germline V gene (reference sequence). Comment on this clone: Its antigen is not identified.

The J gene is TRBJ2-4, the V gene TRBV6-6; TRBD1 matches at 11 bases. This specimen consisted of PBMCs, obtained from a glioma patient whose treatment included an IDH1 peptide vaccine. This TCR came from a man aged 35 to 55 with glioma. DNA of the CDR3: TGTGCCAGCAGAGGACAGGGGGCTTTGTCCAAAAACATTCAGTACTTC. Its translation is CASRGQGALSKNIQYF.